One and the same sample provided the 26 T cell receptor beta chains below, sequenced in a study of cytomegalovirus exposure and HLA in healthy donors. Produced via immunoSEQ multiplex PCR; TCRdb's table is partial and in-frame only. The sample includes about 200,000 clones, about 81% of them seen just once. Sequencing was done on a sample of PBMCs. The receptors were sampled from a woman aged 30 to 39 in good health and CMV-seronegative.

This chain uses TRBV7-2 with TRBJ2-5; tentative D call: TRBD2 (7 bases). From germline, CDR1 is SGHTA and CDR2 FQGNSA. This CDR3 spans 14 amino acids. V lost 6 bases and J lost 5, with 16 bases in between. The CDR3 is CASSSSGGLETQYF. The CDR3 DNA reads as TGTGCCAGCAGTTCCTCGGGGGGCTTGGAGACCCAGTACTTC.

The CDR3 sequence: CASWGRGVNTGELFF. The CDR3 DNA reads as TGTGCCAGCTGGGGCAGGGGGGTGAACACCGGGGAGCTGTTTTTT. This sequence joins TRBV6-6 and TRBJ2-2; the D gene is possibly TRBD1 (7 bases). The V gene's germline CDR1 is MNHNY and CDR2 SVGAGI (reference sequence). The CDR3 runs to 15 residues. V lost 8 bases, J lost 1 base, and 14 bases lay in between.

The rearrangement uses TRBV14 and TRBJ1-1; D call uncertain. The CDR3 totals 13 residues. Germline CDR1 is SGHDN and CDR2 is FVKESK. Trimming took 3 bases from V and 1 from J, leaving 6 bases between them. The CDR3 reads CASSHSRNTEAFF. The CDR3 nucleotides read TGTGCCAGCAGCCACTCCAGGAACACTGAAGCTTTCTTT.

This clone was observed a few times. V usage is TRBV5-1 and J usage is TRBJ1-2; TRBD1 is a possible D gene (6 bases). Germline CDR1 SGHRS, CDR2 YFSETQ. This CDR3 comprises 15 residues. V was trimmed by 0 bases and J by 3 bases, leaving 12 bases between them. The CDR3 DNA is TGCGCCAGCAGCTTGGCCGGGAACAGGGACTATGGCTACACCTTC. Translation gives CASSLAGNRDYGYTF.

The rearrangement joins TRBV7-3 to TRBJ2-7; possible D gene TRBD1, 5 bases. The V and J ends lost 2 bases and 0 bases respectively, with 17 bases between them. The CDR3 totals 17 residues. CDR1 and CDR2 (germline): SGHTA, FQGTGA. This chain's CDR3 is CASSLWVETAGSYEQYF. The CDR3 DNA is TGTGCCAGCAGCTTATGGGTCGAGACAGCCGGCTCCTACGAGCAGTACTTC. The entire variable domain, with the rest obtained from reference TRBV7-3 and TRBJ2-7, is as follows: GAGVSQTPSNKVTEKGKYVELRCDPISGHTALYWYRQSLGQGPEFLIYFQGTGAADDSGLPNDRFFAVRPEGSVSTLKIQRTERGDSAVYLCASSLWVETAGSYEQYFGPGTRLTVT.

The gene calls are TRBV11-2 and TRBJ2-1; tentatively, D is TRBD1 (5 bases). Between the trimmed V and J ends, which lost 5 bases and 7 bases, there was a span of 9 bases. Germline-derived CDR1 and CDR2 are SGHAT and FQNNGV. This CDR3 contains 12 residues. The CDR3 reads CASSKPGNEQFF. The CDR3 DNA follows: TGTGCCAGCAGCAAACCAGGGAATGAGCAGTTCTTC.

The rearrangement links TRBV6-5 to TRBJ1-4, with 8 bases matching TRBD1. The CDR3 spans 15 residues. Germline CDR1 is MNHEY and CDR2 is SVGAGI. Losses at the gene ends were 6 bases for V and 7 bases for J; bases not matched to a gene: 10. Here the CDR3 DNA reads TGTGCCAGCAGCCCGGACAGGGTCAACGGTGAAAAACTGTTTTTT. As protein: CASSPDRVNGEKLFF.

In its sample, this clone was seen a few times. V gene TRBV4-2 combines with J gene TRBJ1-4; 8 bases are shared with TRBD1. Germline-derived CDR1 and CDR2 are LGHNA and YNFKEQ. The trim removed 0 bases at V and 10 bases at J, leaving 1 base unmatched. The length of the CDR3 is 13 residues. The CDR3 protein is CASSQDTGGKLFF. The CDR3 DNA sequence: TGTGCCAGCAGCCAAGACACAGGGGGAAAACTGTTTTTT.

This rearrangement joins TRBV28 to TRBJ1-6; TRBD1 is a possible D gene (5 bases). V was pared by 8 bases and J by 0 bases, with 17 bases between. CDR3 length: 17 residues. Germline V gene data show CDR1 as MDHEN and CDR2 as SYDVKM. CDR3 bases: TGTGCCAGCTCATCCAGGGTTCCAAGCTCCTATAATTCACCCCTCCACTTT. Encoded protein: CASSSRVPSSYNSPLHF.

The chain joins TRBV5-1 to TRBJ2-7; 7 bases line up with TRBD1. The V and J ends lost 2 bases and 6 bases, in that order; junction bases with no gene match: 17. The CDR3 has 17 amino acids. Germline V gives CDR1 SGHRS, CDR2 YFSETQ. The CDR3 bases are TGCGCCAGCAGCTTCGCTCAAGGGGCAGGGGGTCGGGGCGAGCAGTACTTC. Amino acids: CASSFAQGAGGRGEQYF. The variable domain in full, with the rest retrieved from reference TRBV5-1 and TRBJ2-7, is KAGVTQTPRYLIKTRGQQVTLSCSPISGHRSVSWYQQTPGQGLQFLFEYFSETQRNKGNFPGRFSGRQFSNSRSEMNVSTLELGDSALYLCASSFAQGAGGRGEQYFGPGTRLTVT.

V usage is TRBV15 and J usage is TRBJ2-5; TRBD2 agrees at 7 bases. The ends lost 3 bases at V and 5 bases at J; junction bases unmatched: 12. CDR3 length equals 16 residues. The germline gives CDR1 LNHNV, CDR2 YYDKDF (reference sequence). DNA of the CDR3: TGTGCCACCAGCAGGGGAGGGACGGTCGGTATGGAGACCCAGTACTTC. Translating gives CATSRGGTVGMETQYF.

CDR3 amino acids: CASSQDPGISYGYTF. CDR3 DNA: TGCGCCAGCAGCCAAGACCCAGGGATTAGCTATGGCTACACCTTC. This rearrangement joins TRBV4-1 to TRBJ1-2; D may be TRBD1 (5 bases). This CDR3 spans 15 amino acids. V lost 0 bases to trimming and J lost 4 bases, with 12 bases between them. Per the germline V gene, CDR1 is MGHRA and CDR2 is YSYEKL.

This clone was seen once. The chain links TRBV7-9 to TRBJ1-5; D unclear. V shed 1 base and J shed 4 bases, with 17 bases lying between them. CDR1 and CDR2 from the germline V gene are SEHNR and FQNEAQ (reference sequence). This CDR3 is 17 amino acids long. CDR3: CASSLGGRGSLNQPQHF. The CDR3 nucleotides read TGTGCCAGCAGCTTAGGAGGACGGGGTTCACTTAATCAGCCCCAGCATTTT.

This clone was counted once. The CDR3 is CASSRVDRVRGNQPQHF. CDR3 DNA: TGCGCCAGCAGCCGAGTCGACAGGGTGAGGGGCAATCAGCCCCAGCATTTT. J is TRBJ1-5 and V is TRBV5-1; 7 positions agree with TRBD1. The V segment lost 4 bases and the J segment 2 bases; nucleotides outside the gene matches: 12. The CDR3 is made up of 17 amino acids. Germline V gene sequence: CDR1 SGHRS, CDR2 YFSETQ.

The chain couples TRBV7-3 to TRBJ1-1; no firm D call. Trimming took off 3 bases at V and 2 bases at J, with 7 bases between the two ends. Germline-derived CDR1 and CDR2 are SGHTA and FQGTGA. This CDR3 contains 13 residues. The CDR3 sequence is CASSFTENTEAFF. In DNA form, the CDR3 reads TGTGCCAGCAGCTTTACAGAAAACACTGAAGCTTTCTTT.

This clone was observed once. The chain is built from TRBV27 and TRBJ2-2, with D possibly matching TRBD1 (6 bases). Between the trimmed V and J ends, which lost 0 bases and 0 bases, there was a span of 8 bases. Per germline, CDR1 MNHEY and CDR2 SMNVEV (reference sequence). The CDR3 runs 16 residues. The CDR3 coding sequence is TGTGCCAGCAGTTTATCTTGGACAGCGAACACCGGGGAGCTGTTTTTT. As protein: CASSLSWTANTGELFF.

The chain carries TRBV19 and TRBJ2-2; TRBD2 agrees at 7 bases. Trimming removed 3 bases from V and 2 bases from J; junction bases left unmatched: 9. The CDR3 covers 17 residues. Germline V gene data show CDR1 as LNHDA and CDR2 as SQIVND (reference sequence). In DNA form, the CDR3 reads TGTGCCAGTAGTATTGAGGCGGGGGTAGGAAACACCGGGGAGCTGTTTTTT. Protein sequence: CASSIEAGVGNTGELFF.

The J gene is TRBJ1-2, the V gene TRBV5-4; tentative D call: TRBD1 (5 bases). From germline, CDR1 is SGHNT and CDR2 YYREEE (reference sequence). Trimming removed 0 bases from V and 8 bases from J, with 14 bases in between. The CDR3 totals 14 residues. The CDR3 bases are TGTGCCAGCAGCTTGGCTGACAGTTCTTCAGGCTACACCTTC. It specifies CASSLADSSSGYTF.

The rearrangement joins TRBV13 to TRBJ1-1; unclear D gene. V was trimmed by 11 bases and J by 1 base, leaving 17 bases between them. The CDR3 covers 14 residues. CDR1 and CDR2 (germline): PRHDT, FYEKMQ (reference sequence). The CDR3 DNA reads as TGTGCCGAGGAGCGGGCCGGGAGGAACACTGAAGCTTTCTTT. Its translation: CAEERAGRNTEAFF.

This sequence joins TRBV7-3 and TRBJ2-7; 10 nucleotides align to TRBD2. CDR1 is SGHTA and CDR2 is FQGTGA in the germline V gene. After removal of 2 bases from V and 2 bases from J, the junction contained 3 bases not matched to a gene. This CDR3 spans 15 amino acids. The CDR3 bases are TGTGCCAGCAGCTTATCCAGCGGGGGGGCCTACGAGCAGTACTTC. It is translated as CASSLSSGGAYEQYF.

The V call is TRBV5-1, the J call TRBJ1-1; D remains unclear. CDR1 and CDR2 (germline): SGHRS, YFSETQ. The CDR3 loop spans 15 amino acids. With 4 bases removed from V and 7 bases from J, the gap between germline ends came to 20 bases. The CDR3 sequence is CASSPGSRDWIEAFF. The CDR3 nucleotides are TGCGCCAGCAGCCCCGGCTCGAGGGATTGGATTGAAGCTTTCTTT. Based on the CDR3 plus reference TRBV5-1 and TRBJ1-1, the full variable domain is KAGVTQTPRYLIKTRGQQVTLSCSPISGHRSVSWYQQTPGQGLQFLFEYFSETQRNKGNFPGRFSGRQFSNSRSEMNVSTLELGDSALYLCASSPGSRDWIEAFFGQGTRLTVV.

The chain combines TRBV28 with TRBJ1-4, with D possibly matching TRBD1 (6 bases). CDR1 and CDR2 from the germline V gene are MDHEN and SYDVKM. The CDR3 is 14 residues long. Deletions cut 10 bases from V and 8 bases from J, with 20 bases between. CDR3 coding DNA: TGTGCCACGTACCTACAGGGAAGCGACGAAAAACTGTTTTTT. It specifies CATYLQGSDEKLFF.

This clone was found once. The chain joins TRBV5-1 to TRBJ2-7, with D possibly TRBD2 on 7 matching bases. CDR3 size: 14 residues. The V and J ends lost 0 bases and 5 bases respectively, with 12 bases between them. Germline V gives CDR1 SGHRS, CDR2 YFSETQ. CDR3 residues: CASSLAGGPNEQYF. The CDR3, as DNA: TGCGCCAGCAGCTTGGCCGGGGGGCCTAACGAGCAGTACTTC.

The chain recombines TRBV28 with TRBJ1-4, with 8 bases fitting TRBD1. Looked up from germline, CDR1 is MDHEN and CDR2 is SYDVKM. V lost 6 bases, J lost 6 bases, and 9 bases stayed unmatched. This CDR3 has 15 amino acids. The CDR3, as DNA: TGTGCCAGCAGCACCGCAGGGGGCGCGGATGAAAAACTGTTTTTT. Its protein is CASSTAGGADEKLFF.

This sequence joins TRBV5-1 and TRBJ2-4, with D tentatively TRBD1 (5 bases). V dropped 1 base and J dropped 7 bases, with 9 bases sitting between them. Germline CDR1 is SGHRS and CDR2 is YFSETQ. CDR3 length: 13 residues. CDR3 nucleotide sequence: TGCGCCAGCAGCTTGTCCCCAGGGAACATTCAGTACTTC. The encoded protein is CASSLSPGNIQYF.

V usage is TRBV6-6 and J usage is TRBJ2-1; TRBD2 aligns across 13 bases. V shed 7 bases, J shed 6 bases, and the junction held 3 bases outside the gene matches. CDR1 and CDR2 (germline): MNHNY, SVGAGI (reference sequence). The CDR3 loop spans 14 amino acids. The CDR3 reads CASTGLAGSNEQFF. The CDR3 DNA follows: TGTGCCAGCACGGGACTAGCGGGGTCCAATGAGCAGTTCTTC.